Below are 25 T cell receptor beta chains sequenced from a single sample in a study of sequential checkpoint blockade in melanoma. This sample's treatment: randomized to nivolumab then ipilimumab (arm A) or the reverse (arm B). Assay used: immunoSEQ multiplex PCR; TCRdb lists only in-frame clones, some missing. The profile shows under 3,000 clones, around a quarter of them singletons. This specimen was tumor tissue (inferred from file names), taken from a patient given nivolumab and ipilimumab in sequence. The receptors derive from a human donor with melanoma.

This clone was seen a few times. This chain uses TRBV9 with TRBJ2-1; 9 positions agree with TRBD1. The CDR3 spans 16 residues. CDR1 is SGDLS and CDR2 is YYNGEE in the germline V gene. Trimming took 4 bases from V and 4 from J; bases not matched to a gene: 9. The CDR3 nucleotides read TGTGCCAGCAGCCCGCCCGGGGGACAGGGTTACAATGAGCAGTTCTTC. Protein product: CASSPPGGQGYNEQFF.

V gene TRBV19 combines with J gene TRBJ2-2, with D unresolved. The V gene lost 5 bases and the J gene lost 4 bases, with 5 bases spanning the gap. Germline CDR1 is LNHDA and CDR2 is SQIVND (reference sequence). The CDR3 has 12 amino acids. CDR3 DNA sequence: TGTGCCAGTAGTCCACTCACCGGGGAGCTGTTTTTT. Translation: CASSPLTGELFF.

The chain has TRBV9 and TRBJ1-4; D remains ambiguous. V lost 6 bases, J lost 8 bases, and 11 bases lay in between. Germline assignment: CDR1 SGDLS and CDR2 YYNGEE. The CDR3 covers 12 residues. The CDR3 bases are TGTGCCAGCACTATTCAGGAAGAAAAACTGTTTTTT. Its translation: CASTIQEEKLFF.

The J gene is TRBJ1-1, the V gene TRBV29-1; D uncertain. CDR1 and CDR2 (germline): SQVTM, ANQGSEA. Trimming removed 3 bases from V and 5 bases from J, with 10 bases in between. The CDR3 consists of 12 residues. Here the CDR3 reads CSVDGEATEAFF. CDR3 sequence (DNA): TGCAGCGTTGACGGAGAGGCGACTGAAGCTTTCTTT.

This clone has just a few counts. The chain uses TRBV7-5 and TRBJ1-6; the table names TRBD1, a call not compared with the DNA. TRBV7-5 is a pseudogene locus. The CDR3 has 15 residues. In DNA, the CDR3 is TGTGCCAGCAGCTTAGGGGGGACAGGGGTCTCACCCCTCCACTTT. As protein: CASSLGGTGVSPLHF.

This rearrangement joins TRBV19 to TRBJ2-1, with D perhaps TRBD1 (5 bases). CDR1 LNHDA and CDR2 SQIVND come from the germline V gene (reference sequence). The length of the CDR3 is 16 residues. With 6 bases removed from V and 6 bases from J, the gap between germline ends came to 21 bases. The CDR3 here is CASSRYWGPTPNEQFF. In DNA, the CDR3 is TGTGCCAGTAGCAGGTATTGGGGCCCCACTCCCAATGAGCAGTTCTTC.

The CDR3 nucleotides are TGTGCCAGCAGTCGGGACATCGCTGAAGCTTTCTTT. Protein product: CASSRDIAEAFF. V gene TRBV28 combines with J gene TRBJ1-1; maybe TRBD1 (6 bases). The V end lost 5 bases, the J end lost 6 bases, and 10 bases lay between the germline ends. CDR1 and CDR2 from the germline V gene are MDHEN and SYDVKM. The CDR3 totals 12 residues.

In this sample, this clone turned up a few times. The chain employs TRBV11-3 and TRBJ1-5; no firm D call. The CDR3 runs 14 residues. The V gene's germline CDR1 is SGHNT and CDR2 YENEEA. V lost 1 base, J lost 0 bases, and 4 bases lay in between. The CDR3: CASSLGSSNQPQHF. For the CDR3, the DNA is TGTGCCAGCAGCTTAGGAAGTAGCAATCAGCCCCAGCATTTT. The full variable domain, with the rest looked up from reference TRBV11-3 and TRBJ1-5, is EAGVVQSPRYKIIEKKQPVAFWCNPISGHNTLYWYLQNLGQGPELLIRYENEEAVDDSQLPKDRFSAERLKGVDSTLKIQPAELGDSAVYLCASSLGSSNQPQHFGDGTRLSIL.

This clone was picked up a small number of times. The V call is TRBV10-2, the J call TRBJ2-3, with 7 bases that match TRBD2. This CDR3 has 16 amino acids. The V gene end was trimmed by 3 bases and the J gene end by 1 base; junction bases not matched to a gene: 7. Germline V gives CDR1 WSHSY, CDR2 SAAADI. CDR3 in amino acids: CASSDSPSGGTDTQYF. As DNA, the CDR3 is TGCGCCAGCAGTGACTCGCCTAGCGGCGGCACAGATACGCAGTATTTT.

The rearrangement links TRBV19 to TRBJ2-5, with D unresolved. Trimming cost V 2 bases and J 2 bases, with 9 bases left between them. CDR1 is LNHDA, CDR2 SQIVND, per germline (reference sequence). The CDR3 length is 14 residues. The DNA of the CDR3 is TGTGCCAGTAGTATAACCCGTCAGCAAGAGACCCAGTACTTC. It is translated as CASSITRQQETQYF.

This chain connects TRBV28 to TRBJ1-5, with a weak D call TRBD1 (5 bases). V gave up 2 bases and J gave up 8 bases, with 13 bases separating them. Germline V gives CDR1 MDHEN, CDR2 SYDVKM. This CDR3 is built from 14 residues. The CDR3 DNA reads TGTGCCAGCAGTTTAAGGGGCGGATGGGAGCCCCAGCATTTT. As protein: CASSLRGGWEPQHF.

V usage is TRBV11-3 and J usage is TRBJ2-2; tentative D call: TRBD1 (5 bases). In germline, CDR1 is SGHNT, CDR2 YENEEA. The length of the CDR3 is 14 residues. The ends were cut back, 5 bases at V and 1 base at J, with 8 bases in the middle. The CDR3 DNA reads TGTGCCAGCAGCGTACAGGTGAACACCGGGGAGCTGTTTTTT. Its protein is CASSVQVNTGELFF.

This rearrangement joins TRBV11-3 to TRBJ1-1, with a weak D call TRBD1 (5 bases). This CDR3 is built from 14 residues. V shed 0 bases and J shed 4 bases, with 9 bases lying between them. Per germline, CDR1 SGHNT and CDR2 YENEEA. CDR3 sequence: CASSLDSRATEAFF. DNA of the CDR3: TGTGCCAGCAGCTTAGATTCCAGGGCCACTGAAGCTTTCTTT.

The J gene is TRBJ2-5, the V gene TRBV6-8; D not certain. The germline V and J ends were trimmed by 5 bases and 5 bases, with 15 bases remaining between them. From germline, CDR1 is MNHGY and CDR2 SAAAGT. The length of the CDR3 is 14 residues. The CDR3 sequence is CASSQPEWYETQYF. The CDR3 DNA is TGTGCCAGCAGTCAGCCTGAATGGTATGAGACCCAGTACTTC.

The chain has TRBV25-1 and TRBJ1-1; no reliable D call. Germline values: CDR1 MGHDK, CDR2 SYGVNS. This CDR3 region has 12 residues. Trimming left V 3 bases short and J 5 bases short, with 7 bases between. The CDR3 sequence is CASSDAGTEAFF. The CDR3 DNA sequence: TGTGCCAGCAGTGACGCGGGAACTGAAGCTTTCTTT.

The chain couples TRBV18 to TRBJ2-3; 9 bases line up with TRBD1. The CDR3 length is 14 residues. V trimming: 7 bases; J trimming: 4 bases; junction bases outside the gene matches: 6. The germline V gene has CDR1 KGHSH and CDR2 LQKENI. CDR3 loop: CASLRDRDADTQYF. The CDR3 nucleotides are TGTGCCAGCTTAAGGGACAGGGATGCAGATACGCAGTATTTT.

The chain uses TRBV6-8 and TRBJ1-6, with no clear D. Deletions cut 4 bases from V and 13 bases from J, with 14 bases between. Germline V gene lookup returns CDR1 MNHGY and CDR2 SAAAGT. CDR3 length: 13 amino acids. The CDR3 loop is CASSSQADMPLHF. Here the CDR3 DNA reads TGTGCCAGCAGTTCCCAGGCCGACATGCCCCTCCACTTT.

This clone is medium-sized within its sample. V and J are TRBV9 and TRBJ2-3, with TRBD1 matching over 7 bases. Trimming took 0 bases from V and 3 from J; bases not matched to a gene: 4. CDR1 SGDLS and CDR2 YYNGEE come from the germline V gene. The CDR3 runs to 15 residues. CDR3 DNA sequence: TGTGCCAGCAGCGTAGCTGGACAGGTTACAGATACGCAGTATTTT. It yields the protein CASSVAGQVTDTQYF.

This clone was seen only a few times. The chain couples TRBV6-8 to TRBJ2-7; 9 bases agree with TRBD1. CDR1 MNHGY and CDR2 SAAAGT come from the germline V gene. The ends lost 6 bases at V and 2 bases at J; junction bases unmatched: 8. The CDR3 runs to 15 residues. Written as DNA, the CDR3 is TGTGCCAGCAGCCAACGACAGGGGGACCCCTACGAGCAGTACTTC. Amino acids: CASSQRQGDPYEQYF.

The chain employs TRBV29-1 and TRBJ1-1; weak D call: TRBD1 (5 bases). Trimming took 3 bases from V and 0 from J, leaving 14 bases between them. In germline, CDR1 is SQVTM, CDR2 ANQGSEA. CDR3 size: 15 residues. CDR3 protein: CSVDNPQGLNTEAFF. The CDR3 nucleotides read TGCAGCGTTGATAATCCTCAGGGTCTGAACACTGAAGCTTTCTTT. The full variable domain, with the rest looked up from reference TRBV29-1 and TRBJ1-1, is SAVISQKPSRDICQRGTSLTIQCQVDSQVTMMFWYRQQPGQSLTLIATANQGSEATYESGFVIDKFPISRPNLTFSTLTVSNMSPEDSSIYLCSVDNPQGLNTEAFFGQGTRLTVV.

The CDR3 coding sequence is TGTGCCACCTCCGGGGGGCCACAGTACGAGCAGTACTTC. Translation gives CATSGGPQYEQYF. The rearrangement uses TRBV6-8 and TRBJ2-7, with D maybe TRBD2 (7 bases). The V gene's germline CDR1 is MNHGY and CDR2 SAAAGT. The V end lost 10 bases, the J end lost 4 bases, and 17 bases lay between the germline ends. The CDR3 has 13 amino acids.

The chain employs TRBV5-1 and TRBJ2-2; 7 bases are shared with TRBD1. V lost 4 bases and J lost 1; bases outside the gene matches: 4. CDR3 size: 15 residues. CDR1 is SGHRS and CDR2 is YFSETQ in the germline V gene. CDR3 sequence (DNA): TGCGCCAGCAGCCTACAGGGGAGGAACACCGGGGAGCTGTTTTTT. Encoded protein: CASSLQGRNTGELFF.

The chain couples TRBV23-1 to TRBJ1-1; D not certain. TRBV23-1 is annotated as an ORF whose role is uncertain. The CDR3 has 13 amino acids. Trimming pared 6 bases from V and 8 bases from J, leaving 16 bases between. The CDR3 nucleotides are TGCGCCAGCAGCTGGTTCCCCGATAAAGAAGCTTTCTTT. The encoded protein is CASSWFPDKEAFF.

V usage is TRBV30 and J usage is TRBJ2-3; 8 bases align to TRBD2. The V segment lost 0 bases and the J segment 1 base; nucleotides outside the gene matches: 6. Germline V gene lookup returns CDR1 GTSNPN and CDR2 SVGIG (reference sequence). This CDR3 has 16 residues. The CDR3: CAWSVGQTSGTDTQYF. The CDR3 DNA sequence: TGTGCCTGGAGTGTAGGCCAGACTAGCGGCACAGATACGCAGTATTTT. Based on the CDR3 plus reference TRBV30 and TRBJ2-3, the full variable domain is SQTIHQWPATLVQPVGSPLSLECTVEGTSNPNLYWYRQAAGRGLQLLFYSVGIGQISSEVPQNLSASRPQDRQFILSSKKLLLSDSGFYLCAWSVGQTSGTDTQYFGPGTRLTVL.

This clone is a singleton in its sample. The CDR3 loop is CAWSGQGDYEQYF. The CDR3, as DNA: TGTGCCTGGAGTGGGCAGGGGGATTACGAGCAGTACTTC. The rearrangement links TRBV30 to TRBJ2-7; 7 bases match TRBD1. The CDR3 totals 13 residues. The junction had 4 bases not matched to a gene; V was cut back by 1 base and J by 4 bases. CDR1 is GTSNPN, CDR2 SVGIG, per germline (reference sequence).